The text below deals with one T cell receptor beta chain. No antigen is known for it. This entry comes from a study of cytomegalovirus exposure and HLA in healthy donors. V lost 2 bases to trimming and J lost 4 bases; unmatched junction nucleotides: 6. The CDR3 runs 15 residues. CDR1 SGHTA and CDR2 FQGTGA come from the germline V gene. PCR involved 60 Vbeta and 13 Jbeta primers. Using immunoSEQ multiplex PCR, the repertoire was profiled, and TCRdb retains in-frame clones only, with some absent. The table lists roughly 180,000 clones, around 80% of them singletons. Points from the study as a whole: An apparent linkage of common viral pathogens to several of the most significant clusters emerged in a later analysis. Per published accounts, TCR beta sequences correctly predicted the HLA-A and HLA-B alleles of most subjects. As was reported, the classifier diagnosed cytomegalovirus status with high specificity and sensitivity.

The TCR comes from a woman aged 40 to 50 in good health and CMV-seropositive. The specimen was PBMCs. V and J are TRBV7-3 and TRBJ2-3; the match to TRBD2 covers 7 bases. The CDR3, as DNA: TGTGCCAGCAGCTTAGGGGGGAGGGGTGCAGATACGCAGTATTTT. This encodes CASSLGGRGADTQYF.